This T cell receptor beta chain was identified in a study of cytomegalovirus exposure and HLA in healthy donors. Study-level findings and limits: Being productive about 87% or about 30% of the time was typical of most TCR beta V segments in an earlier analysis.

About this clone itself: Its target is not known.

With 60 Vbeta and 13 Jbeta primers, the PCR was carried out. The protocol was immunoSEQ multiplex PCR, while the TCRdb copy is restricted to in-frame clones and leaves out a portion. The data contain some 44,000 clones, about 90% of them singletons. The CDR3 extends over 16 amino acids. V trimming: 6 bases; J trimming: 3 bases; junction bases outside the gene matches: 12. Germline assignment: CDR1 LNHDA and CDR2 SQIVND (reference sequence). Sequencing was carried out using PBMCs. The V gene is TRBV19, the J gene TRBJ2-7, with 9 positions matching TRBD1. This TCR was recovered from a woman aged 40 to 55 in good health and CMV-seropositive. CDR3 amino acids: CASSQERDRDGYEQYF. CDR3 nucleotide sequence: TGTGCCAGTAGCCAAGAACGGGACAGGGACGGCTACGAGCAGTACTTC.